This T cell receptor (beta chain) was identified in a study of T cells expressing NK-cell markers. Study background: Sorted CD3+CD56-NKG2C+, CD3+CD56+NKG2C+ and CD3+CD56+NKG2C- T cells supplied the TCR beta repertoires.

Looked up from germline, CDR1 is LGHNA and CDR2 is YSLEER. The CDR3 loop spans 15 amino acids. UMI-tagged 5'RACE template switching yielded the TCR beta cDNA. TCRdb reprocessed the 5' RACE reads and stores each CDR3 protein as one record, lacking DNA. The repertoire shows 400,000 to 550,000 distinct CDR3 sequences; the top ten hold 7.3%. Sequencing was done on a sample of blood T cells: a sorted CD56 or NKG2C T cell subset, CD4+ or CD8+ T cells, or bulk PBMC T cells (not recorded which). This chain joins TRBV4-3 and TRBJ1-5. The sequence was collected from a woman between 18 and 70 years old in good health. CDR3 sequence reads: CASSQDRNSNQPQHF.